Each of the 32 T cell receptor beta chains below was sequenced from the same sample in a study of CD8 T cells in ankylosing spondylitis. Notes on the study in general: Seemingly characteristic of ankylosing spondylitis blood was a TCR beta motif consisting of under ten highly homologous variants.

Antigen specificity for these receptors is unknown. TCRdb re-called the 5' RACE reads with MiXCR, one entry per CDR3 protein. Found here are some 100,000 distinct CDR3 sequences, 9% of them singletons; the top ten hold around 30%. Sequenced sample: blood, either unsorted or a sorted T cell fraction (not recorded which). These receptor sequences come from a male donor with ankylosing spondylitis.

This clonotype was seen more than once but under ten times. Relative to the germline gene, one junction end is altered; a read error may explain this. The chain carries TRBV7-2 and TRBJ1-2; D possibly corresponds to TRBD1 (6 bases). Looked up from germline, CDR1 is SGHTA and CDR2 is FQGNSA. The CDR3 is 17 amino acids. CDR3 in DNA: TGTGCCAGCAGCTTAGTAGTCGTAGGGACAAAGAAGGATGGCCACACCTTC. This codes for CASSLVVVGTKKDGHTF.

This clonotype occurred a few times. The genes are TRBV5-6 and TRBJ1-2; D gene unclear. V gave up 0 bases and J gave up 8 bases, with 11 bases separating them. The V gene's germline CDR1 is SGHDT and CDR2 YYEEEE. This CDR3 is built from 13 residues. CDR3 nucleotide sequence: TGTGCCAGCAGCTTGGAATTGGAAATAGGCTACACCTTC. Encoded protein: CASSLELEIGYTF.

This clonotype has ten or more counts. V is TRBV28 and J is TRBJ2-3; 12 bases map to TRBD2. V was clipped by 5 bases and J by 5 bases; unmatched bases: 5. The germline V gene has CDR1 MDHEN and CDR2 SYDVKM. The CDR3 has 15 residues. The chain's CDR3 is CASSLAGGPEDTQYF. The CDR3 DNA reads TGTGCCAGCAGTCTAGCGGGAGGGCCCGAAGATACGCAGTATTTT.

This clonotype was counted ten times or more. CDR3 sequence reads: CSARVRDRVYETQYF. The CDR3 bases are TGCAGTGCTAGAGTCAGGGACAGGGTGTATGAGACCCAGTACTTC. The chain combines TRBV20-1 with TRBJ2-5; 9 positions agree with TRBD1. V lost 1 base to trimming and J lost 5 bases; unmatched junction nucleotides: 8. The CDR3 is 15 amino acids. The germline V gene has CDR1 DFQATT and CDR2 SNEGSKA (reference sequence).

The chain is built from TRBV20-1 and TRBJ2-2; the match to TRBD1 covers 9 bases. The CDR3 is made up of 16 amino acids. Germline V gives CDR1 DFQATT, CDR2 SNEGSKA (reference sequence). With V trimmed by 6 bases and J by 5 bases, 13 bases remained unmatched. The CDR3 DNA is TGCAGTGCGCGCCCGGTACGACAGGGGGAAACCGGGGAGCTGTTTTTT. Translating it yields CSARPVRQGETGELFF.

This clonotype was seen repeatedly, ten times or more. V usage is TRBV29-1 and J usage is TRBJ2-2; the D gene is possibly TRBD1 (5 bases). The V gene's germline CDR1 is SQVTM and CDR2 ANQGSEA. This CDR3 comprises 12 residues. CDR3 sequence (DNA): TGCCTGGCAGGGTTAAATTCCGGGGAGCTGTTTTTT. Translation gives CLAGLNSGELFF.

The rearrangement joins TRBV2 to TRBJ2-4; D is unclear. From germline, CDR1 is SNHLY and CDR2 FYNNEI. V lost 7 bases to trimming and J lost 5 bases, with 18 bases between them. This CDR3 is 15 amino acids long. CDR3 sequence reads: CASKGPKDAQNIQYF. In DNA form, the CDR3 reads TGTGCCAGCAAGGGTCCGAAGGACGCCCAAAACATTCAGTACTTC. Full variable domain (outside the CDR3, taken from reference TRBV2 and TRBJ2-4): EPEVTQTPSHQVTQMGQEVILRCVPISNHLYFYWYRQILGQKVEFLVSFYNNEISEKSEIFDDQFSVERPDGSNFTLKIRSTKLEDSAMYFCASKGPKDAQNIQYFGAGTRLSVL.

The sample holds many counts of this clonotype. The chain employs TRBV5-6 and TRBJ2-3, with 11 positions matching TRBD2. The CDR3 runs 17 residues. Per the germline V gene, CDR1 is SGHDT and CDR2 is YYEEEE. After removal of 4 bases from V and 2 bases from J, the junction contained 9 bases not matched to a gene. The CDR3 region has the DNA TGTGCCAGCAGCGCCAACATAGCGGGAGGGATCACAGATACGCAGTATTTT. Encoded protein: CASSANIAGGITDTQYF. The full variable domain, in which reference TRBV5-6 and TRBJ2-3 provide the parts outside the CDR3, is DAGVTQSPTHLIKTRGQQVTLRCSPKSGHDTVSWYQQALGQGPQFIFQYYEEEERQRGNFPDRFSGHQFPNYSSELNVNALLLGDSALYLCASSANIAGGITDTQYFGPGTRLTVL.

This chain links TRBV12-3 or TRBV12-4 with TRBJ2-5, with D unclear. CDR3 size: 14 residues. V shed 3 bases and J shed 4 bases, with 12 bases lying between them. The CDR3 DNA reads TGTGCCAGCAGTTTTATACAGTCGCGAGAGACCCAGTACTTC. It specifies CASSFIQSRETQYF.

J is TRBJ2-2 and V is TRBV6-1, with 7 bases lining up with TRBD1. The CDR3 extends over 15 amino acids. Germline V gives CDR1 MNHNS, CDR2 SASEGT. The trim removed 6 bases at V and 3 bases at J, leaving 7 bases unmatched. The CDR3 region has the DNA TGTGCCAGCAGCGATACAGGGGAGCACACCGGGGAGCTGTTTTTT. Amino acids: CASSDTGEHTGELFF.

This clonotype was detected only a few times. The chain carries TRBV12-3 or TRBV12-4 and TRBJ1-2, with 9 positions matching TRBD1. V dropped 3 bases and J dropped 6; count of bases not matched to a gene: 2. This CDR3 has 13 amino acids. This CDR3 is CASSFTGGDGYTF. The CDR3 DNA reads TGTGCCAGCAGTTTCACAGGGGGCGATGGCTACACCTTC.

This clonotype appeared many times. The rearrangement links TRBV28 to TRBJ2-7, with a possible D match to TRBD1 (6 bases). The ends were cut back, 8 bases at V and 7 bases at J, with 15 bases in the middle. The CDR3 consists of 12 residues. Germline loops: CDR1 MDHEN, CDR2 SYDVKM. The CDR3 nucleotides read TGTGCCAGCTCCCCGACAGGTGGTGAGCAGTACGTC. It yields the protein CASSPTGGEQYV.

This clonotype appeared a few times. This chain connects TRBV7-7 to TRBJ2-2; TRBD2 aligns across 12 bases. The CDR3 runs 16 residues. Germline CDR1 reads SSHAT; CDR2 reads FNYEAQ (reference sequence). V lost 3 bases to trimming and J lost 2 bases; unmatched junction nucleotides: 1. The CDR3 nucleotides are TGTGCCAGCAGCTTTGGACTAGCGGGAAACACCGGGGAGCTGTTTTTT. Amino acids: CASSFGLAGNTGELFF.

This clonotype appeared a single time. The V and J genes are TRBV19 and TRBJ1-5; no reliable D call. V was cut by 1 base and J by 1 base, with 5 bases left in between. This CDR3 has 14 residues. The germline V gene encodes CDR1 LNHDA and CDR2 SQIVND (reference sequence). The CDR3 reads CASSIGQSNQPQHF. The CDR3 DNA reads TGTGCCAGTAGTATAGGGCAGAGCAATCAGCCCCAGCATTTT.

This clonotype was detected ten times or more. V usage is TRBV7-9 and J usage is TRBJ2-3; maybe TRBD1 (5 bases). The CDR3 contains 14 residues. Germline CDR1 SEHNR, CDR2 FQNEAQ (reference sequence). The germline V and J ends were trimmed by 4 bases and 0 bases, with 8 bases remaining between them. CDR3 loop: CASSSTVSTDTQYF. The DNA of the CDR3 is TGTGCCAGCAGCTCGACAGTTAGCACAGATACGCAGTATTTT.

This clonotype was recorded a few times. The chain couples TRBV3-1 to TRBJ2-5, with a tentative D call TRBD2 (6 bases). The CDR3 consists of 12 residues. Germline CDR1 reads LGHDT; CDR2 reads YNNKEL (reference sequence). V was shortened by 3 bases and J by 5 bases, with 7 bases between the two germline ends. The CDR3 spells CASSHRGETQYF. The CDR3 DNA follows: TGTGCCAGCAGCCACCGGGGGGAGACCCAGTACTTC.

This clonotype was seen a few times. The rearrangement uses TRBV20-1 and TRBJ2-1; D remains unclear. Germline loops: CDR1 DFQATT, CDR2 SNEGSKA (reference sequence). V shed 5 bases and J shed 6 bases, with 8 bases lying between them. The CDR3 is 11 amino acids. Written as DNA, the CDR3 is TGCAGTGCTCTCATGGGCAATGAGCAGTTCTTC. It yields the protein CSALMGNEQFF.

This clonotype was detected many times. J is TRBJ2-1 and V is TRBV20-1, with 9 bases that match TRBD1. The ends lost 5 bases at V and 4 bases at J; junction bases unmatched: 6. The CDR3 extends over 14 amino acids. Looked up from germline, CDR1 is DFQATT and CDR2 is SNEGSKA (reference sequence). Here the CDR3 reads CSARDRVRYNEQFF. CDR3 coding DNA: TGCAGTGCTCGGGACAGGGTACGGTACAATGAGCAGTTCTTC.

As DNA, the CDR3 is TGCGCCAGCAGCCAGGCGATTGGGTACGAGCAGTACGTC. It is translated as CASSQAIGYEQYV. The V and J genes are TRBV4-1 and TRBJ2-7; no reliable D call. The CDR3 loop spans 13 amino acids. CDR1 and CDR2 from the germline V gene are MGHRA and YSYEKL. The V end lost 3 bases, the J end lost 4 bases, and 10 bases lay between the germline ends.

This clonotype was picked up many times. DNA of the CDR3: TGCAGCGTTGATTGGGTGGTAGCGGGAGTGGGCTCCTACAATGAGCAGTTCTTC. It yields the protein CSVDWVVAGVGSYNEQFF. The rearrangement links TRBV29-1 to TRBJ2-1, with TRBD2 identical over 9 bases. The V and J ends lost 3 bases and 0 bases, in that order; junction bases with no gene match: 12. There are 18 residues in the CDR3. Germline CDR1 and CDR2: SQVTM and ANQGSEA.

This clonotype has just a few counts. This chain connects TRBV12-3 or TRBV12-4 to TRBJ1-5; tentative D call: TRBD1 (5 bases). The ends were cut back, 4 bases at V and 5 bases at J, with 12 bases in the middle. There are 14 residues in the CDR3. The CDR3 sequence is CASSSLGGDQPQHF. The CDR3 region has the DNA TGTGCCAGCAGTTCTCTCGGGGGGGATCAGCCCCAGCATTTT.

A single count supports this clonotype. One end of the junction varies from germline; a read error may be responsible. This chain's CDR3 is CSSGFGNYGYTF. In DNA, the CDR3 is TGTTCCAGCGGCTTCGGGAACTATGGCTACACCTTC. The rearrangement joins TRBV27 to TRBJ1-2; D is unclear. Germline values: CDR1 MNHEY, CDR2 SMNVEV (reference sequence). This CDR3 is built from 12 residues.

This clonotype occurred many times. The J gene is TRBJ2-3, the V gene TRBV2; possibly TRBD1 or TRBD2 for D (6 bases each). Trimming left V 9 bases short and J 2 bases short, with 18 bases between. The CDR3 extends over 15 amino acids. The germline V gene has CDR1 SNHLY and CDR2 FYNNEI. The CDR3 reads CASAGHPLDTDTQYF. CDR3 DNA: TGTGCCAGTGCGGGACACCCATTGGACACAGATACGCAGTATTTT.

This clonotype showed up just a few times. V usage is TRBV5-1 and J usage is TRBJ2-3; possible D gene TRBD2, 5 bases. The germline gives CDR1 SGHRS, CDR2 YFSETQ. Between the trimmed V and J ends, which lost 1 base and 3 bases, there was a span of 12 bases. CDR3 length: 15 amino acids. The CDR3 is CASSLSSRGTDTQYF. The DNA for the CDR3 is TGCGCCAGCAGCTTGTCTAGTCGAGGGACAGATACGCAGTATTTT.

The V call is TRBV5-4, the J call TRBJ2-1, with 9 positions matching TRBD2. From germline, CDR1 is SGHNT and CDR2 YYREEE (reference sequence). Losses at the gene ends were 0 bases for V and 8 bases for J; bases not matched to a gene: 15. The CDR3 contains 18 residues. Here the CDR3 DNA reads TGTGCCAGCAGCTTGGTCCGCCCGACTAGCGGTAGTGAGGATGAGCAGTTCTTC. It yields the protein CASSLVRPTSGSEDEQFF.

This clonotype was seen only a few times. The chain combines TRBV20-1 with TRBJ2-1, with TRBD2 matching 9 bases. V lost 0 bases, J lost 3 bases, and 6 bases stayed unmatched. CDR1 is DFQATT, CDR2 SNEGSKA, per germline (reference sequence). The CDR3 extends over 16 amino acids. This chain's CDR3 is CSARDSRLAVYNEQFF. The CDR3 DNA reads TGCAGTGCTAGAGATTCGAGACTAGCGGTCTACAATGAGCAGTTCTTC.

The CDR3 here is CASSLLLDQGSSYNEQFF. The CDR3 DNA reads TGTGCCAGCAGCTTACTATTGGATCAGGGGAGCTCCTACAATGAGCAGTTCTTC. This rearrangement joins TRBV11-1 to TRBJ2-1, with D perhaps TRBD1 (6 bases). The CDR3 contains 18 residues. Germline CDR1 and CDR2: SGHAT and FQDESV (reference sequence). V lost 2 bases, J lost 0 bases, and 17 bases lay in between.

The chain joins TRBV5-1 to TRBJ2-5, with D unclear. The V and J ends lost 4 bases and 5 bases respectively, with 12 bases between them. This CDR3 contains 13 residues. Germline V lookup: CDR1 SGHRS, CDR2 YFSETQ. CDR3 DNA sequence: TGCGCCAGCAGCCCCCGGCCTTCCGAGACCCAGTACTTC. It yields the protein CASSPRPSETQYF.

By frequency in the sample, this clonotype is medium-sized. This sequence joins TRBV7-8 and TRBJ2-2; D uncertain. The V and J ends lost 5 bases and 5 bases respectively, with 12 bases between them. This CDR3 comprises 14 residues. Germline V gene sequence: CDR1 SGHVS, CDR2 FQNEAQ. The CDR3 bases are TGTGCCAGCAGCCCACTCGGGCGGACCGGGGAGCTGTTTTTT. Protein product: CASSPLGRTGELFF.

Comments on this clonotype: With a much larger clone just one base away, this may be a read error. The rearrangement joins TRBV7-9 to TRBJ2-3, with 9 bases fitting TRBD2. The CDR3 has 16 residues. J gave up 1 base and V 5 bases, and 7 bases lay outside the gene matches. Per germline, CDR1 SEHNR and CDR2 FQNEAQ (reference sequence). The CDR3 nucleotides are TGTGCCAGCAGCCCCCGGACTAGCGTGGGCACAGATACGCAGTATTTT. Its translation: CASSPRTSVGTDTQYF.

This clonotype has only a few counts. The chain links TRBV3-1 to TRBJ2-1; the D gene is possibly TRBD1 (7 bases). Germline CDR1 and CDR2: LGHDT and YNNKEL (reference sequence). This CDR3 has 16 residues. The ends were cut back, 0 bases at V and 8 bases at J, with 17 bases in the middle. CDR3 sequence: CASSQDLQGWGDEQFF. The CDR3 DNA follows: TGTGCCAGCAGCCAAGATTTACAGGGGTGGGGGGATGAGCAGTTCTTC.

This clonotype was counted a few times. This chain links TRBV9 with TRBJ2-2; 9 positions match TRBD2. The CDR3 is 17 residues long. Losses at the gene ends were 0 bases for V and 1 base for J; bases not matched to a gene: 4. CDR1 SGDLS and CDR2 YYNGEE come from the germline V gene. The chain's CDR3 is CASSVDSSGVNTGELFF. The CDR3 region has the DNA TGTGCCAGCAGCGTAGATTCTAGCGGGGTGAACACCGGGGAGCTGTTTTTT.